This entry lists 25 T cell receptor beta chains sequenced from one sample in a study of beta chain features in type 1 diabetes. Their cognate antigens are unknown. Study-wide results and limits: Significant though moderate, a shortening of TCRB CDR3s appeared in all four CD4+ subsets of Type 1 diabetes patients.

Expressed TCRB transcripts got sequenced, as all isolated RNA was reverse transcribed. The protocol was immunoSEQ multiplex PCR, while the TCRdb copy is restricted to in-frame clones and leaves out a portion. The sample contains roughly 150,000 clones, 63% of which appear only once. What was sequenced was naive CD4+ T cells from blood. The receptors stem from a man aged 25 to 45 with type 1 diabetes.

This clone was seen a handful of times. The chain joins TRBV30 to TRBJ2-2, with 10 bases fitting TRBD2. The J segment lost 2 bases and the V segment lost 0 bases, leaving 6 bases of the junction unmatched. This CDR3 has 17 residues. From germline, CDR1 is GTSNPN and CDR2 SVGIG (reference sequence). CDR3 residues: CAWSVLRTSGNTGELFF. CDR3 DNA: TGTGCCTGGAGTGTCCTGCGGACTAGCGGAAACACCGGGGAGCTGTTTTTT.

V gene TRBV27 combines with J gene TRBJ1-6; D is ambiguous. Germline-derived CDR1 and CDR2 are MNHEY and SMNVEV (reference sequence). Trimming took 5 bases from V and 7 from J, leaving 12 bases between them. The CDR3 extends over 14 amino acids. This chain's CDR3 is CASSKGGGNSPLHF. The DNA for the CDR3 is TGTGCCAGCAGTAAGGGAGGAGGAAATTCACCCCTCCACTTT.

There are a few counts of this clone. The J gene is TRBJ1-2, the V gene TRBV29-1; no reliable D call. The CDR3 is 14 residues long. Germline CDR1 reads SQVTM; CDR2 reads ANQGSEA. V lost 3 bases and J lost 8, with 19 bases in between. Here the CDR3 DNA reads TGCAGCGTTGATCAGATCGGCCGGGTTCTCGGCTACACCTTC. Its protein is CSVDQIGRVLGYTF.

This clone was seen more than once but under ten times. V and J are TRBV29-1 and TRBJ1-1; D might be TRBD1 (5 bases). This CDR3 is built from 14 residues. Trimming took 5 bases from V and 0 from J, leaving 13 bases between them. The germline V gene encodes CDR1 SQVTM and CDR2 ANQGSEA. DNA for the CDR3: TGCAGCGTTCAGGACACGGCCATGAACACTGAAGCTTTCTTT. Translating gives CSVQDTAMNTEAFF.

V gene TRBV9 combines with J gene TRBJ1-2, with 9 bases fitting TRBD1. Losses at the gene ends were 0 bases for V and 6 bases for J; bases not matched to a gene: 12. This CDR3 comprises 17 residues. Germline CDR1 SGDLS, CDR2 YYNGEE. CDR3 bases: TGTGCCAGCAGCGTAGGGACAGGGGACCGAGCGAGACATGGCTACACCTTC. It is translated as CASSVGTGDRARHGYTF.

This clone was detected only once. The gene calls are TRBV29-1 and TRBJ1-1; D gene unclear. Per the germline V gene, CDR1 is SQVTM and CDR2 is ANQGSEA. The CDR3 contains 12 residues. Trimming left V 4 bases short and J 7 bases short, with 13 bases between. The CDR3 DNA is TGCAGCGTTGGGGTTATGGGTTTTGAAGCTTTCTTT. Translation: CSVGVMGFEAFF.

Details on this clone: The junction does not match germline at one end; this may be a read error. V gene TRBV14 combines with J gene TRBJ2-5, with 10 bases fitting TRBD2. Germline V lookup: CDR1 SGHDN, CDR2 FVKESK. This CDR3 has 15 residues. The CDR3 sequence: CASSEDLAGVETQYF. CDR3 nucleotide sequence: TGTGCCAGCAGCGAAGACCTAGCGGGGGTAGAGACCCAGTACTTC. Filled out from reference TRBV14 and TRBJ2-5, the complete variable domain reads EAGVTQFPSHSVIEKGQTVTLRCDPISGHDNLYWYRRVMGKEIKFLLHFVKESKQDESGMPNNRFLAERTGGTYSTLKVQPAELEDSGVYFCASSEDLAGVETQYFGPGTRLLVL.

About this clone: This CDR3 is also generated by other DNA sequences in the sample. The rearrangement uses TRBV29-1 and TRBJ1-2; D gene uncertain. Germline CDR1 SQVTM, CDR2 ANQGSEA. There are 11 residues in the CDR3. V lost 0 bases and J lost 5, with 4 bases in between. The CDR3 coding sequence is TGCAGCGTTGAAGAGGGGTATGGCTACACCTTC. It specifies CSVEEGYGYTF. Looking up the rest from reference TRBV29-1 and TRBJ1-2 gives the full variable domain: SAVISQKPSRDICQRGTSLTIQCQVDSQVTMMFWYRQQPGQSLTLIATANQGSEATYESGFVIDKFPISRPNLTFSTLTVSNMSPEDSSIYLCSVEEGYGYTFGSGTRLTVV.

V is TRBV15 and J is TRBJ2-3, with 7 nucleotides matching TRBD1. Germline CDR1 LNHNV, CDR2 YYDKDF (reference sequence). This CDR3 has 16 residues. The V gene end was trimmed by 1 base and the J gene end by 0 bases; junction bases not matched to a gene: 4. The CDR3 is CATSRGGTASTDTQYF. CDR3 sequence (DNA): TGTGCCACCAGCAGAGGAGGGACAGCCAGCACAGATACGCAGTATTTT.

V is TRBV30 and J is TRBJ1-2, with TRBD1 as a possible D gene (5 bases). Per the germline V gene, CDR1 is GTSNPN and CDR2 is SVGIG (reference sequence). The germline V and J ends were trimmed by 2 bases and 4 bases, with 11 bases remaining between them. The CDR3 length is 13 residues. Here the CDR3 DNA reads TGTGCCTGGAGTCCGGGACTGAGCTATGGCTACACCTTC. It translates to CAWSPGLSYGYTF.

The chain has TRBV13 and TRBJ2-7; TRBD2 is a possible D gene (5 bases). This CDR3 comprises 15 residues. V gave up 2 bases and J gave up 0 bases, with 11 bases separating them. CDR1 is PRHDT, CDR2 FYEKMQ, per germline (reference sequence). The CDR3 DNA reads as TGTGCCAGCAGCTTAAGCGGACCGGTCTCCTACGAGCAGTACTTC. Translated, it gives CASSLSGPVSYEQYF.

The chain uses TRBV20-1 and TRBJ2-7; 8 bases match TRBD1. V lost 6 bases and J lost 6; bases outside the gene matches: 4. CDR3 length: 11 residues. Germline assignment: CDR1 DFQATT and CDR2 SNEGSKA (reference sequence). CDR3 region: CSADRVPEQYF. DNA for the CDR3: TGCAGTGCGGACAGGGTCCCCGAGCAGTACTTC.

CDR3 DNA sequence: TGTGCCAGCTCACCAAGGACTAATCGCGAGGCAGATACGCAGTATTTT. This translates into CASSPRTNREADTQYF. The chain uses TRBV18 and TRBJ2-3; D may be TRBD2 (6 bases). CDR3 length: 16 residues. Deletions cut 2 bases from V and 4 bases from J, with 16 bases between. Germline CDR1 KGHSH, CDR2 LQKENI.

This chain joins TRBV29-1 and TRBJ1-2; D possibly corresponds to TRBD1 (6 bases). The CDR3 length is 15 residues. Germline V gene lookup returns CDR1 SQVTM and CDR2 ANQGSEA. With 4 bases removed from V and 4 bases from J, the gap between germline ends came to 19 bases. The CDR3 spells CSVGEPGAAFYGYTF. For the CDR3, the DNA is TGCAGCGTTGGGGAACCGGGGGCCGCTTTCTATGGCTACACCTTC.

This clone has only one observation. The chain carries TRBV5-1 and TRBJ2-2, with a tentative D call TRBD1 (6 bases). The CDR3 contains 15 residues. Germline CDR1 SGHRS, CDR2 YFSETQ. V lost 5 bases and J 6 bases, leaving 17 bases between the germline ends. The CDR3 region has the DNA TGCGCCAGCAGTATTCAGACAGGTCCTCCCGGGGAGCTGTTTTTT. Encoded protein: CASSIQTGPPGELFF.

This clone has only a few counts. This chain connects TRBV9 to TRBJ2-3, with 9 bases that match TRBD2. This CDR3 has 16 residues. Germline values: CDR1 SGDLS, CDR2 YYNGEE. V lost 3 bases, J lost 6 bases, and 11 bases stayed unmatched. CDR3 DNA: TGTGCCAGCAGCGACTTAGCGGGGGACCGGCGGGATACGCAGTATTTT. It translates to CASSDLAGDRRDTQYF.

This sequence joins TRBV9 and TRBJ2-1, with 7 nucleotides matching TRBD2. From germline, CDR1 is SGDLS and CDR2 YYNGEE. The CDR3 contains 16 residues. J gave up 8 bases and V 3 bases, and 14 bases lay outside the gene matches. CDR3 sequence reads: CASSARPSGGLDEQFF. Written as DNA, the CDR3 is TGTGCCAGCAGCGCCAGACCTAGCGGTGGCTTGGATGAGCAGTTCTTC.

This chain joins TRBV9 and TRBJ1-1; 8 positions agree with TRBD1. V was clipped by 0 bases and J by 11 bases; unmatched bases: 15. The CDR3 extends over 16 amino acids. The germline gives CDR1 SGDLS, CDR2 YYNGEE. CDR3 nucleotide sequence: TGTGCCAGCAGCGTAGACGGACAGGGCGGAATTTATGACGCTTTCTTT. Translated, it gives CASSVDGQGGIYDAFF.

The CDR3 region has the DNA TGCAGCGCCCAGGACAGGGGCGTTGAAAAACTGTTTTTT. Protein: CSAQDRGVEKLFF. The J gene is TRBJ1-4, the V gene TRBV29-1, with 9 bases matching TRBD1. The J segment lost 7 bases and the V segment lost 7 bases, leaving 7 bases of the junction unmatched. This CDR3 is built from 13 residues. Looked up from germline, CDR1 is SQVTM and CDR2 is ANQGSEA.

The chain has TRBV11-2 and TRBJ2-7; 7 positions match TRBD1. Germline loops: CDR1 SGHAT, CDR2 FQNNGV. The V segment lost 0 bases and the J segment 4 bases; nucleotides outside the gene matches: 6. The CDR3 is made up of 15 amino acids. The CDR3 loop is CASSLDPRGLYEQYF. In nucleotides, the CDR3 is TGTGCCAGCAGCTTAGATCCAAGGGGGCTTTACGAGCAGTACTTC. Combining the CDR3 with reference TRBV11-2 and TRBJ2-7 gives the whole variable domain EAGVAQSPRYKIIEKRQSVAFWCNPISGHATLYWYQQILGQGPKLLIQFQNNGVVDDSQLPKDRFSAERLKGVDSTLKIQPAKLEDSAVYLCASSLDPRGLYEQYFGPGTRLTVT.

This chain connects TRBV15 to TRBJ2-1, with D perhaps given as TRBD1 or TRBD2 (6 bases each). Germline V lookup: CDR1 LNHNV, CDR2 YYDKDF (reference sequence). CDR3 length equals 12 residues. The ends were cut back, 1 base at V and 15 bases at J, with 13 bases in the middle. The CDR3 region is CATSRAEGTPFF. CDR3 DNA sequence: TGTGCCACCAGCAGAGCGGAGGGGACACCGTTCTTC.

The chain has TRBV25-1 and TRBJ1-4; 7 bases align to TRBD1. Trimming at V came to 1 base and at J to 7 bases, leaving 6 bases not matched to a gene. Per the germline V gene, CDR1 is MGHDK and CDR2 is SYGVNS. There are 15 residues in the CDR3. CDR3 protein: CASSESKGAGEKLFF. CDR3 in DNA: TGTGCCAGCAGTGAATCCAAGGGGGCTGGTGAAAAACTGTTTTTT.

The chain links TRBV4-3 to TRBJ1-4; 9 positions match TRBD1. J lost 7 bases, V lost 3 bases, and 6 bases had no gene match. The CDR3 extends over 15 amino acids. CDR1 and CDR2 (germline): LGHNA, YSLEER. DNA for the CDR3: TGCGCCAGCAGCCAGGAGGGACAGGGCGCTGAAAAACTGTTTTTT. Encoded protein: CASSQEGQGAEKLFF.

The CDR3 here is CASSERGPPDTQYF. CDR3 nucleotide sequence: TGTGCCAGCAGTGAAAGGGGACCTCCAGATACGCAGTATTTT. This rearrangement joins TRBV2 to TRBJ2-3; either TRBD1 or TRBD2 may supply D (5 bases each). Germline CDR1 is SNHLY and CDR2 is FYNNEI. The CDR3 covers 14 residues. Trimming took 2 bases from V and 4 from J, leaving 10 bases between them.

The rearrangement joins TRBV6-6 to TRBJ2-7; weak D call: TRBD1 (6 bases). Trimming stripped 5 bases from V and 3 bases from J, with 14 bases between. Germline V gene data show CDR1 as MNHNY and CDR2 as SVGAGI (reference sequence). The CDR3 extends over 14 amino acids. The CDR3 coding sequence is TGTGCCAGCAGTCTTCCCGGACAGTTCTACGAGCAGTACTTC. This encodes CASSLPGQFYEQYF.